This T cell receptor beta chain appears in the sequencing data of a study of graft-versus-host responses after intestinal transplantation. Across the whole study: Among the recipients, all got anti-thymocyte globulin induction and then tacrolimus and steroids for around three years. Study-level findings and limits: Early post-transplant HvG declines tracked with peak circulating GvH clone levels. High graft-versus-host to host-versus-graft T cell clonal ratios marked allografts of patients with graft-donor macrochimerism. GvH clonotypes were identified within recipient marrow, with a subset emerging first in ileum or blood.

Profiled with immunoSEQ multiplex PCR; TCRdb holds only in-frame clones, not every one. This sample yields under 95,000 clones, of which roughly 90% are seen a single time; approximately 0.28% belongs to the top ten. Worth noting for this clone: Its cognate antigen is unknown.

The CDR3 contains 14 residues. V was trimmed by 4 bases and J by 8 bases, leaving 14 bases between them. The germline CDR1 and CDR2 sequences are SEHNR and FQNEAQ (reference sequence). The V gene is TRBV7-9, the J gene TRBJ1-4, with D maybe TRBD1 (5 bases). The sample was unstimulated CD4+ T cells sorted from spleen or lymph node cells, taken before transplant. The receptor's source is a human donor who was the organ donor for an intestinal transplant. CDR3 sequence reads: CASSSEGSVEKLFF. DNA for the CDR3: TGTGCCAGCAGCTCGGAGGGGTCCGTAGAAAAACTGTTTTTT.